A selection of T cell receptor beta chains follows, all from one sample in a study of T cell responses to AZD1222 COVID-19 vaccine. Sequenced by immunoSEQ multiplex PCR; TCRdb stores in-frame clones only, minus some. The sample records 130,000 or so clones, more than 85% being singletons. The sequencing used peripheral blood, collected 28 days after the second AZD1222 dose. The receptors originated from an adult who received the AZD1222 COVID-19 vaccine. CDR3s include the opening cysteine and the closing phenylalanine or tryptophan. A D gene is named only where the DNA matches it firmly. Not every row has a clone size; where given, it reads once, few, many or a size class.

TRBD2	few	TRBJ2-3	TRBV7-9	TGTGCCAGCAGCTTTCCCCCCCGCCTAGCGGGATTCACAGATACGCAGTATTTT	CASSFPPRLAGFTDTQYF
NA	NA	TRBJ1-3	TRBV19	TGTGCCAGTAGTATCGGGAGCTCTGGAAACACCATATATTTT	CASSIGSSGNTIYF
TRBD1	NA	TRBJ2-1	TRBV29-1	TGCAGCGTTGTTTCCAGACAGGGCTTCTACAATGAGCAGTTCTTC	CSVVSRQGFYNEQFF
TRBD1	NA	TRBJ1-6	TRBV7-3	TGTGCCAGTAGCCTATTTCACAGGGGATCTCAGCCACATTCACCCCTCCACTTT	CASSLFHRGSQPHSPLHF
NA	NA	TRBJ1-2	TRBV5-5	TGTGCCAGCAGCTTAGACAGCTATGGCTACACCTTC	CASSLDSYGYTF
NA	NA	TRBJ1-2	TRBV9	TGTGCCAGCAGCGTATTATCAGGGATGAACTATGGCTACACCTTC	CASSVLSGMNYGYTF
TRBD1	NA	TRBJ1-6	TRBV19	TGTGCCAGTACCGACAGGGAGAGTGATTCACCCCTCCACTTT	CASTDRESDSPLHF
NA	NA	TRBJ1-2	TRBV6-5	TGTGCCAGCAGTTACTCAGCCCGTGGGGCTGACTATGGCTACACCTTC	CASSYSARGADYGYTF
NA	once	TRBJ1-3	TRBV19	TGTGCCAGTAGTATAGCAGACCACTCTGGAAACACCATATATTTT	CASSIADHSGNTIYF
NA	NA	TRBJ1-6	TRBV28	TGTGCCAGCACCCCCGGGGGGCAGAATTCACCCCTCCACTTT	CASTPGGQNSPLHF
TRBD1	NA	TRBJ2-3	TRBV27	TGTGCCAGCAGTTCCCTGGACAGGGGACGCACAGATACGCAGTATTTT	CASSSLDRGRTDTQYF
NA	once	TRBJ1-1	TRBV9	TGTGCCAGCAGCAAACGGACCGCCTTGAACACTGAAGCTTTCTTT	CASSKRTALNTEAFF
TRBD1	few	TRBJ1-3	TRBV5-1	TGCGCCAGCAGCTTGGGGACAGGGGGCGCGGCTGGAAACACCATATATTTT	CASSLGTGGAAGNTIYF
TRBD1	few	TRBJ1-2	TRBV6-5	TGTGCCAGCAGACAGGGGGGAGGCTACACCTTC	CASRQGGGYTF
NA	NA	TRBJ1-1	TRBV28	TGTGCCAGCAGTTTGCAAGGGTACGAAGCTTTCTTT	CASSLQGYEAFF
NA	NA	TRBJ1-6	TRBV9	TGTGCCAGCAGCCGCCCAAATTCACCCCTCCACTTT	CASSRPNSPLHF
NA	NA	TRBJ1-2	TRBV12-3/TRBV12-4	TGTGCCAGCAGTCTTTTGGACTCCGGGGGCTACACCTTC	CASSLLDSGGYTF
TRBD1	NA	TRBJ1-2	TRBV19	TGTGCCAGTAGTATTTTGGGGGACAGCTACTATGGCTACACCTTC	CASSILGDSYYGYTF
NA	NA	TRBJ1-2	TRBV7-2	TGTGCCAGCAGCAGACCGGGGATCTATGGCTACACCTTC	CASSRPGIYGYTF
TRBD2	NA	TRBJ2-1	TRBV30	TGTGCCTGGAGTGCACTAGCGTCCTACAATGAGCAGTTCTTC	CAWSALASYNEQFF
NA	NA	TRBJ2-1	TRBV30	TGTGCCTGGAGTAAGAGAGGGGGGCGGGATGAGCAGTTCTTC	CAWSKRGGRDEQFF
TRBD1	NA	TRBJ1-6	TRBV7-9	TGTGCCAGCAGCCCGTCCGGACAGGGCGGTAATTCACCCCTCCACTTT	CASSPSGQGGNSPLHF